Sequencing of this T cell receptor beta chain was carried out in a study of T cells after yellow fever vaccination. J lost 6 bases, V lost 4 bases, and 9 bases had no gene match. CDR3 length equals 14 residues. Germline values: CDR1 SGHTA, CDR2 FQGNSA. In TCRdb, the 5' RACE reads were re-called with MiXCR into one record per CDR3 protein. The sample has hundreds of thousands of distinct CDR3 sequences, roughly 14% seen once. The sample here was PBMCs, taken on the day of the yellow fever booster vaccination. The chain combines TRBV7-2 with TRBJ2-7, with 7 nucleotides matching TRBD1. This TCR was recovered from a man younger than 40 who received the YFV17D yellow fever vaccine. The CDR3 DNA reads TGTGCCAGCAGCTACACAGGGACAGCCCTCGAGCAGTACTTC. Translating gives CASSYTGTALEQYF.